The 25 T cell receptor beta chains below were found in one sample sequenced in a study of CD8 T cells in Susac syndrome. RNA in amounts of roughly 0.5 to 1 ug was reverse transcribed with random hexamers. Each CDR3 protein gets one entry after TCRdb re-called the immunoSEQ multiplex PCR reads with MiXCR. The repertoire consists of roughly 150,000 distinct CDR3 sequences, with roughly 94% occurring once and the leading ten covering 0.2% to 0.25%. The sequenced sample was CD8+ T cells from PBMCs. The receptor source for this set is a human donor with multiple sclerosis.

V and J are TRBV7-9 and TRBJ2-7; the match to TRBD2 covers 11 bases. V was clipped by 5 bases and J by 3 bases; unmatched bases: 6. Germline CDR1 is SEHNR and CDR2 is FQNEAQ (reference sequence). The CDR3 runs 15 residues. In nucleotides, the CDR3 is TGTGCCAGCAGCACCCAACTAGCGGGGGACTACGAGCAGTACTTC. Translation gives CASSTQLAGDYEQYF.

CDR3 region: CASSFSVGTGEQYF. CDR3 coding DNA: TGTGCCAGCAGTTTTTCGGTGGGCACGGGCGAGCAGTACTTC. The chain recombines TRBV27 with TRBJ2-7; D is undetermined. Germline V gene data show CDR1 as MNHEY and CDR2 as SMNVEV (reference sequence). Trimming shortened V by 3 bases and J by 6 bases, and 15 bases separated the two germline ends. The CDR3 runs 14 residues.

The chain uses TRBV5-6 and TRBJ2-2; weak D call: TRBD1 (6 bases). This CDR3 is built from 15 residues. Per the germline V gene, CDR1 is SGHDT and CDR2 is YYEEEE. V was trimmed by 3 bases and J by 0 bases, leaving 9 bases between them. CDR3 residues: CASSWGTSNTGELFF. CDR3 DNA sequence: TGTGCCAGCAGCTGGGGGACATCGAACACCGGGGAGCTGTTTTTT.

The V gene is TRBV29-1, the J gene TRBJ1-1; TRBD1 matches 8 bases. V lost 5 bases and J lost 1; bases outside the gene matches: 3. The germline gives CDR1 SQVTM, CDR2 ANQGSEA. The CDR3 is 13 amino acids. CDR3 region: CSVYDRGNTEAFF. DNA for the CDR3: TGCAGCGTTTACGACAGGGGGAACACTGAAGCTTTCTTT.

The chain employs TRBV5-1 and TRBJ1-1; TRBD1 matches at 9 bases. With V trimmed by 3 bases and J by 0 bases, 9 bases remained unmatched. Germline V gene data show CDR1 as SGHRS and CDR2 as YFSETQ. CDR3 length: 17 amino acids. CDR3 nucleotide sequence: TGCGCCAGCAGCTCCCTGGGACAGGGAGTCATGAACACTGAAGCTTTCTTT. Encoded protein: CASSSLGQGVMNTEAFF. The complete variable domain, with remaining parts taken from reference TRBV5-1 and TRBJ1-1, reads KAGVTQTPRYLIKTRGQQVTLSCSPISGHRSVSWYQQTPGQGLQFLFEYFSETQRNKGNFPGRFSGRQFSNSRSEMNVSTLELGDSALYLCASSSLGQGVMNTEAFFGQGTRLTVV.

The J gene is TRBJ1-1, the V gene TRBV20-1, with 7 bases identical to TRBD1. Unmatched junction bases numbered 5, after V lost 6 bases and J lost 1 base. Looked up from germline, CDR1 is DFQATT and CDR2 is SNEGSKA (reference sequence). The CDR3 totals 13 residues. The CDR3 sequence: CSAGDRSNTEAFF. Here the CDR3 DNA reads TGCAGTGCCGGGGACAGATCGAACACTGAAGCTTTCTTT.

The rearrangement joins TRBV9 to TRBJ2-5; D might be TRBD1 or TRBD2, each matching 5 bases. The germline V and J ends were trimmed by 4 bases and 5 bases, with 12 bases remaining between them. Looked up from germline, CDR1 is SGDLS and CDR2 is YYNGEE. The CDR3 is 13 amino acids. For the CDR3, the DNA is TGTGCCAGCAGCCAGTCCCGGGGCGAGACCCAGTACTTC. Its translation: CASSQSRGETQYF.

J is TRBJ2-1 and V is TRBV20-1; no definite D call. Trimming pared 3 bases from V and 10 bases from J, leaving 4 bases between. CDR1 DFQATT and CDR2 SNEGSKA come from the germline V gene (reference sequence). The CDR3 is 9 residues long. CDR3 amino acids: CSARREQFF. The CDR3 DNA reads TGCAGTGCTAGGCGGGAGCAGTTCTTC.

Only one count was recorded for this clonotype. The chain combines TRBV18 with TRBJ2-7, with 7 nucleotides matching TRBD1. The germline CDR1 and CDR2 sequences are KGHSH and LQKENI. This CDR3 is built from 15 residues. With V trimmed by 5 bases and J by 4 bases, 11 bases remained unmatched. CDR3 loop: CASSTKTGTRYEQYF. CDR3 sequence (DNA): TGTGCCAGCTCAACGAAGACAGGGACCCGATACGAGCAGTACTTC. Based on the CDR3 plus reference TRBV18 and TRBJ2-7, the full variable domain is NAGVMQNPRHLVRRRGQEARLRCSPMKGHSHVYWYRQLPEEGLKFMVYLQKENIIDESGMPKERFSAEFPKEGPSILRIQQVVRGDSAAYFCASSTKTGTRYEQYFGPGTRLTVT.

CDR3 residues: CSGTLRETQYF. Here the CDR3 DNA reads TGCAGTGGAACATTGAGAGAGACCCAGTACTTC. J is TRBJ2-5 and V is TRBV20-1; D is uncertain. V dropped 7 bases and J dropped 4 bases, with 10 bases sitting between them. The length of the CDR3 is 11 residues. In germline, CDR1 is DFQATT, CDR2 SNEGSKA (reference sequence).

The chain couples TRBV2 to TRBJ1-2; D is perhaps TRBD1 (5 bases). The CDR3 runs 14 residues. Trimming took off 2 bases at V and 3 bases at J, with 10 bases between the two ends. Per germline, CDR1 SNHLY and CDR2 FYNNEI. CDR3 loop: CASSEFGTDYGYTF. As DNA, the CDR3 is TGTGCCAGCAGTGAATTCGGGACCGACTATGGCTACACCTTC.

This chain joins TRBV30 and TRBJ1-1; D possibly corresponds to TRBD1 (5 bases). This CDR3 is 10 amino acids long. The V end lost 3 bases, the J end lost 7 bases, and 6 bases lay between the germline ends. Germline loops: CDR1 GTSNPN, CDR2 SVGIG (reference sequence). The CDR3 DNA follows: TGTGCCTGGAGGCAGGGTGAAGCTTTCTTT. Residues: CAWRQGEAFF. Full variable domain (remainder filled in from reference TRBV30 and TRBJ1-1): SQTIHQWPATLVQPVGSPLSLECTVEGTSNPNLYWYRQAAGRGLQLLFYSVGIGQISSEVPQNLSASRPQDRQFILSSKKLLLSDSGFYLCAWRQGEAFFGQGTRLTVV.

A single count supports this clonotype. The chain links TRBV7-9 to TRBJ2-3, with D maybe TRBD2 (6 bases). Trimming took 5 bases from V and 6 from J, leaving 21 bases between them. From germline, CDR1 is SEHNR and CDR2 FQNEAQ (reference sequence). This CDR3 is built from 16 residues. This CDR3 reads CASSAPLRDRGDTQYF. DNA of the CDR3: TGTGCCAGCAGCGCACCCCTGCGCGACCGGGGGGATACGCAGTATTTT.

V and J are TRBV13 and TRBJ2-5; D gene ambiguous. Germline V gives CDR1 PRHDT, CDR2 FYEKMQ (reference sequence). CDR3 length: 13 amino acids. Trimming cost V 4 bases and J 2 bases, with 8 bases left between them. CDR3 residues: CASSSRGQETQYF. The CDR3 bases are TGTGCCAGCAGCTCTCGAGGACAAGAGACCCAGTACTTC.

The rearrangement joins TRBV3-1 to TRBJ2-1, with D hard to call. CDR1 and CDR2 (germline): LGHDT, YNNKEL (reference sequence). This CDR3 has 14 amino acids. The V end lost 7 bases, the J end lost 0 bases, and 10 bases lay between the germline ends. The CDR3: CASTGPSSYNEQFF. The CDR3 bases are TGTGCCAGCACCGGCCCCAGCTCCTACAATGAGCAGTTCTTC.

The V call is TRBV5-6, the J call TRBJ2-1; a possible D gene is TRBD2 (5 bases). V was clipped by 6 bases and J by 7 bases, with 20 bases between them. This CDR3 is 15 amino acids long. CDR1 is SGHDT and CDR2 is YYEEEE in the germline V gene. The CDR3 loop is CASTLEVVSTNEQFF. The CDR3 DNA sequence: TGTGCCAGCACCCTGGAGGTAGTGTCCACTAATGAGCAGTTCTTC.

The chain couples TRBV7-9 to TRBJ2-5; 7 nucleotides align to TRBD2. The CDR3 extends over 14 amino acids. The ends lost 6 bases at V and 5 bases at J; junction bases unmatched: 9. The germline gives CDR1 SEHNR, CDR2 FQNEAQ (reference sequence). CDR3 coding DNA: TGTGCCAGCAGGCCCCCACTGGGGGGGGAGACCCAGTACTTC. Encoded protein: CASRPPLGGETQYF.

The CDR3: CATSDEGAADNEQFF. The CDR3 DNA follows: TGTGCCACCAGTGATGAGGGAGCGGCCGACAATGAGCAGTTCTTC. The chain recombines TRBV24-1 with TRBJ2-1; D is possibly TRBD2 (5 bases). From germline, CDR1 is KGHDR and CDR2 SFDVKD. The V end lost 3 bases, the J end lost 5 bases, and 13 bases lay between the germline ends. The CDR3 length is 15 residues.

The genes are TRBV5-4 and TRBJ2-7, with D tentatively TRBD1 or TRBD2 (5 bases each). From germline, CDR1 is SGHNT and CDR2 YYREEE (reference sequence). V lost 4 bases and J lost 0, with 20 bases in between. The CDR3 is 17 residues long. Here the CDR3 DNA reads TGTGCCAGCAGCCCGACGGACCTCAGAGGGGCCTCCTACGAGCAGTACTTC. Its protein is CASSPTDLRGASYEQYF. Full variable domain (remainder filled in from reference TRBV5-4 and TRBJ2-7): ETGVTQSPTHLIKTRGQQVTLRCSSQSGHNTVSWYQQALGQGPQFIFQYYREEENGRGNFPPRFSGLQFPNYSSELNVNALELDDSALYLCASSPTDLRGASYEQYFGPGTRLTVT.

This clonotype has only one observation. The J gene is TRBJ1-2, the V gene TRBV12-3 or TRBV12-4; 7 bases fit TRBD1. The V segment lost 7 bases and the J segment 2 bases; nucleotides outside the gene matches: 10. The CDR3 contains 15 residues. The CDR3 nucleotides read TGTGCCAGCACCTCGGGGGACAGTGCAAACTATGGCTACACCTTC. This encodes CASTSGDSANYGYTF.

This clonotype has just one count. The chain links TRBV6-1 to TRBJ2-6, with D uncertain. V lost 5 bases to trimming and J lost 0 bases, with 11 bases between them. CDR1 and CDR2 from the germline V gene are MNHNS and SASEGT. This CDR3 has 16 residues. The CDR3 DNA sequence: TGTGCCAGCAGTCGTATCTCTATCTCTGGGGCCAACGTCCTGACTTTC. Translation gives CASSRISISGANVLTF.

The V gene is TRBV12-3 or TRBV12-4, the J gene TRBJ1-5, with TRBD1 as a possible D gene (6 bases). The CDR3 totals 14 residues. With 5 bases removed from V and 4 bases from J, the gap between germline ends came to 12 bases. CDR3 sequence: CASSPRGLNQPQHF. The CDR3 coding sequence is TGTGCCAGCAGTCCCAGGGGTCTGAATCAGCCCCAGCATTTT.

The rearrangement links TRBV7-9 to TRBJ2-6, with D hard to call. The CDR3 has 15 amino acids. CDR1 and CDR2 from the germline V gene are SEHNR and FQNEAQ (reference sequence). V was clipped by 5 bases and J by 6 bases, with 14 bases between them. Here the CDR3 DNA reads TGTGCCAGCAGCCATAGATCTCTGGAGGCCAACGTCCTGACTTTC. Translated: CASSHRSLEANVLTF.

The genes are TRBV27 and TRBJ2-4, with D possibly TRBD1 on 5 matching bases. Germline loops: CDR1 MNHEY, CDR2 SMNVEV (reference sequence). The CDR3 runs to 13 residues. The V end was cut by 4 bases, the J end by 5 bases, with 9 bases between. CDR3 amino acids: CASSYDRQNIQYF. CDR3 coding DNA: TGTGCCAGCAGTTACGACAGACAAAACATTCAGTACTTC.

The chain joins TRBV27 to TRBJ1-1; D might be TRBD1 (6 bases). Germline values: CDR1 MNHEY, CDR2 SMNVEV (reference sequence). The ends were cut back, 0 bases at V and 7 bases at J, with 12 bases in the middle. The CDR3 covers 14 residues. CDR3 residues: CASSLSRGGDEAFF. CDR3 in DNA: TGTGCCAGCAGTTTATCCAGGGGTGGGGATGAAGCTTTCTTT.